This T cell receptor (beta chain) was captured in a study of post-analysis software for immune sequencing data. Whole-study results and caveats: The normalized Chao1 diversity of multiple sclerosis patients was significantly lower than that of controls. TRBV5-6, TRBV5-1 and TRBV20-1 belonged to a set of roughly 5 TRBV segments that were more frequent in patients than controls.

Regarding this clonotype: Its target is not known. A much larger clone differs by one base, so this may be a read error.

V shed 10 bases, J shed 4 bases, and the junction held 7 bases outside the gene matches. The CDR3 loop spans 13 amino acids. Per the germline V gene, CDR1 is MNHEY and CDR2 is SVGAGI. Tagging with unique molecular identifiers was a feature of the TCR beta cDNA libraries. Each CDR3 protein is one row after TCRdb ran MiXCR on the PCR reads. The profile covers hundreds of thousands of distinct CDR3 sequences, with 35% to 40% appearing a single time and roughly 4.8% taken by the ten largest. The source is a girl aged 5 to 17 with multiple sclerosis. The chain employs TRBV6-5 and TRBJ2-3; 8 positions agree with TRBD1. Input material: blood. DNA of the CDR3: TGTGCCACGAACAGGGGGGACCCAGATACGCAGTATTTT. Protein: CATNRGDPDTQYF.